This entry is about one T cell receptor beta chain. The sample is drawn from a study of blood T cell repertoires in COVID-19. In the study overall: Acute and convalescent COVID-19 specimens originated in the United States, Italy and Spain.

The study drew participants aged about 18 to 89 years from about two dozen US areas. Participants' reported clinical history set cohort assignment. This table comes from immunoSEQ multiplex PCR, and its TCRdb copy is limited to in-frame clones, with some not included. In the table there are roughly 300,000 clones, around 85% of which are singletons. The source material was PBMCs or T cells enriched from blood (not recorded which). The source is a woman in her forties or fifties who had recovered from COVID-19.

In nucleotides, the CDR3 is TGTGCCAGCAGTTTTGCCCCCAACAGGGGGCGTATGATGTACGAGCAGTACTTC. Translated, it gives CASSFAPNRGRMMYEQYF. V gene TRBV28 combines with J gene TRBJ2-7; TRBD1 matches 9 bases. Germline V lookup: CDR1 MDHEN, CDR2 SYDVKM. This CDR3 spans 18 amino acids. Trimming at V came to 3 bases and at J to 4 bases, leaving 16 bases not matched to a gene.